This T cell receptor beta chain was captured by sequencing in a study of cytomegalovirus exposure and HLA in healthy donors. This PCR relied on a set of 60 Vbeta primers and 13 Jbeta primers. The repertoire was sequenced with immunoSEQ multiplex PCR; TCRdb's copy has only in-frame clones and lacks some. The sample carries more than 100,000 clones, more than 75% recorded once. Trimming left V 0 bases short and J 0 bases short, with 8 bases between. The CDR3 sequence is 16 residues long. The germline gives CDR1 MDHEN, CDR2 SYDVKM. This clone was found once. This clonotype originated in a woman between 18 and 30 years old in good health and CMV-seropositive. The chain is built from TRBV28 and TRBJ1-4, with a tentative D call TRBD1 (6 bases). Sequencing was performed on PBMCs. The CDR3 bases are TGTGCCAGCAGTTTATGGGGGGCTGCAACTAATGAAAAACTGTTTTTT. Amino acids: CASSLWGAATNEKLFF.